This entry lists 5 T cell receptor beta chains sequenced from one sample in a study of shared clonotypes between healthy human individuals. Profiling relied on immunoSEQ multiplex PCR, and the TCRdb table lists in-frame clones only, not all of them. Of 2 million to 2.5 million clones listed, about 90% are singletons. Sequencing was carried out using naive CD4+ T cells from PBMCs. Subset specified: CD45RA+ positively selected. These receptors all stem from a man in his late teens or twenties in good health. Some clones in this sample may be carry-over from other donors' samples.

The chain combines TRBV5-1 with TRBJ1-6; possible D gene TRBD1, 6 bases. V lost 3 bases, J lost 10 bases, and 26 bases lay in between. The germline CDR1 and CDR2 sequences are SGHRS and YFSETQ. The CDR3 contains 18 residues. CDR3 amino acids: CASSSQPASGESGSPLHF. The CDR3 DNA reads as TGCGCCAGCAGCTCTCAACCCGCCTCAGGGGAATCAGGCTCACCCCTCCACTTT. The full variable domain, its missing parts supplied by reference TRBV5-1 and TRBJ1-6, is KAGVTQTPRYLIKTRGQQVTLSCSPISGHRSVSWYQQTPGQGLQFLFEYFSETQRNKGNFPGRFSGRQFSNSRSEMNVSTLELGDSALYLCASSSQPASGESGSPLHFGNGTRLTVT.

DNA of the CDR3: TGTGCCAGCAGCTCCACGTACCAAGAGACCCAGTACTTC. It encodes CASSSTYQETQYF. The chain couples TRBV11-1 to TRBJ2-5; D call uncertain. This CDR3 region has 13 residues. V gave up 4 bases and J gave up 0 bases, with 6 bases separating them. Germline V gives CDR1 SGHAT, CDR2 FQDESV (reference sequence). Together with reference TRBV11-1 and TRBJ2-5, the CDR3 gives the full variable domain: EAEVAQSPRYKITEKSQAVAFWCDPISGHATLYWYRQILGQGPELLVQFQDESVVDDSQLPKDRFSAERLKGVDSTLKIQPAELGDSAMYLCASSSTYQETQYFGPGTRLLVL.

The chain combines TRBV10-1 with TRBJ1-5; D may be TRBD1 (5 bases). The V gene's germline CDR1 is WNHNN and CDR2 SYGVQD (reference sequence). The CDR3 loop spans 19 amino acids. Between the trimmed V and J ends, which lost 7 bases and 4 bases, there was a span of 29 bases. CDR3 protein: CASIVRATKERDPNQPQHF. The DNA for the CDR3 is TGCGCCAGCATTGTTCGGGCCACCAAAGAGAGGGACCCAAATCAGCCCCAGCATTTT.

This clone was recorded once. The chain combines TRBV4-1 with TRBJ1-3, with D possibly matching TRBD1 (5 bases). The CDR3 sequence is 17 residues long. V dropped 1 base and J dropped 2 bases, with 15 bases sitting between them. CDR1 and CDR2 from the germline V gene are MGHRA and YSYEKL. This CDR3 is CASSQGYSQGAGNTIYF. The CDR3 DNA is TGCGCCAGCAGCCAAGGTTATTCCCAGGGAGCTGGAAACACCATATATTTT.

This clone came up once. The rearrangement joins TRBV10-3 to TRBJ1-1; D is unresolved. The CDR3 has 15 amino acids. Germline assignment: CDR1 ENHRY and CDR2 SYGVKD. The germline V and J ends were trimmed by 0 bases and 2 bases, with 10 bases remaining between them. CDR3 region: CAISESKGINTEAFF. The CDR3 DNA sequence: TGTGCCATCAGTGAGTCGAAAGGGATAAACACTGAAGCTTTCTTT.